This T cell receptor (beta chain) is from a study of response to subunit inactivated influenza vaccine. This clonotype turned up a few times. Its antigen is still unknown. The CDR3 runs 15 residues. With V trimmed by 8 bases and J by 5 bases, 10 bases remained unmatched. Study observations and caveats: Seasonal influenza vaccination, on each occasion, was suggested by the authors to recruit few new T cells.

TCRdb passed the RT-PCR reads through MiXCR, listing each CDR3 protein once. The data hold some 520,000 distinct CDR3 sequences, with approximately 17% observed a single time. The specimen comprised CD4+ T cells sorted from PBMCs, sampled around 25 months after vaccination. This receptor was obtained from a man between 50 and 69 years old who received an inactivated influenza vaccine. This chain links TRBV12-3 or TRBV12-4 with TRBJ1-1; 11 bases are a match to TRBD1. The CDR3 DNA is TGTGCCAGCGAATTCGGGACAGGGGGAAAGACTGAAGCTTTCTTT. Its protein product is CASEFGTGGKTEAFF.